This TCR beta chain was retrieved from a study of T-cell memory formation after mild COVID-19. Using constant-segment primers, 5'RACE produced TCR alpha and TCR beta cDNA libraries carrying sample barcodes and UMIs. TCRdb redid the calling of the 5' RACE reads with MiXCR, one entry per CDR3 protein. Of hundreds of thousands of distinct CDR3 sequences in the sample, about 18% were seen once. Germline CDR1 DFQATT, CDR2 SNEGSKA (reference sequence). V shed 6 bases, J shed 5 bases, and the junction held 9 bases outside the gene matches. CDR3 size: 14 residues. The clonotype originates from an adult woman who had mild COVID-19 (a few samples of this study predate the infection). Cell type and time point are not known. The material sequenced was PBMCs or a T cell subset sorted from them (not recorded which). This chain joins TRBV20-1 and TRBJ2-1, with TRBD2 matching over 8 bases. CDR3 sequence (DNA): TGCAGTGCCAAAAAAGCGGGAGCGAACAATGAGCAGTTCTTC. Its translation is CSAKKAGANNEQFF.